This T cell receptor beta chain was identified in a study of T cells in localized non-small cell lung cancer. Study-wide findings and caveats: A single tumor region was sequenced, leaving heterogeneity possible. Peak T cell clonality was found in uninvolved adjacent lung, exceeding tumor. Appearing in adjacent lung were a median approximately 57 of the top 100 tumor clones.

In the case of this clone: Antigen specificity is unknown.

This table comes from immunoSEQ multiplex PCR, and its TCRdb copy is limited to in-frame clones, with some not included. Here the sample spans over 1,500 clones, about 31% being singletons. There are 15 residues in the CDR3. The rearrangement joins TRBV8-2 to TRBJ1-1; TRBD1 reflects the table's D call only, with no check against the DNA. TRBV8-2 is a documented pseudogene. Sequences were derived from lung tumor tissue, sampled before any cancer treatment. The sequence derives from an older female donor with stage I squamous cell lung carcinoma. The CDR3 nucleotides are TGTGCCAGCAGGCCGACCGGGACAGGGAGGACTGAAGCTTTCTTT. Its protein product is CASRPTGTGRTEAFF.